This TCR beta chain was identified during a study of immune evolution from preneoplasia to lung adenocarcinoma. Study outcomes and limitations: Top clone share appeared to fall from AAH through AIS, MIA, adenocarcinoma.

Trimming at V came to 8 bases and at J to 4 bases, leaving 12 bases not matched to a gene. This CDR3 spans 15 amino acids. Germline V CDR1 and CDR2: SNHLY, FYNNEI. Measured with immunoSEQ multiplex PCR; TCRdb has only the in-frame clones, and not every one. The sample lists 4,000 to 6,000 clones, around 81% occurring once. Of note for this clone: Its specificity is not known.

Input material: FFPE adjacent normal lung tissue. This clonotype was obtained from a donor at least 70 years old with lung adenocarcinoma. The gene calls are TRBV2 and TRBJ2-7; 9 bases line up with TRBD1. CDR3 protein: CASLGLGQGKYEQYF. Written as DNA, the CDR3 is TGTGCCAGCCTAGGACTGGGACAGGGCAAATACGAGCAGTACTTC. The full variable domain, its missing parts supplied by reference TRBV2 and TRBJ2-7, is EPEVTQTPSHQVTQMGQEVILRCVPISNHLYFYWYRQILGQKVEFLVSFYNNEISEKSEIFDDQFSVERPDGSNFTLKIRSTKLEDSAMYFCASLGLGQGKYEQYFGPGTRLTVT.